This entry lists 22 T cell receptor beta chains sequenced from one sample in a study of human T cells and chemical hapten exposure. One entry per CDR3 protein results from TCRdb running MiXCR on the RACE reads. The sample includes tens of thousands of distinct CDR3 sequences, more than 9% of them seen just once. Regarding time point: patch test 2, 6 weeks after DPC sensitization. The treatment here: therapeutic diphenylcyclopropenone sensitization with weekly scalp DPC. This material consisted of whole blood, taken in connection with sensitization to the hapten diphenylcyclopropenone (DPC). These receptors were taken from a woman aged 45-60 years with alopecia areata. Some clones in this sample may be carry-over from other donors' samples.

This chain joins TRBV2 and TRBJ1-5; 7 nucleotides line up with TRBD1. The V gene end was trimmed by 7 bases and the J gene end by 4 bases; junction bases not matched to a gene: 4. CDR1 and CDR2 (germline): SNHLY, FYNNEI. The CDR3 covers 13 residues. The CDR3 spells CASTQGVNQPQHF. CDR3 sequence (DNA): TGTGCCAGCACCCAGGGGGTAAATCAGCCCCAGCATTTT.

The CDR3 loop reads CSASMGTGGRTEAFF. In DNA form, the CDR3 reads TGCAGTGCTAGTATGGGGACAGGGGGCCGCACTGAAGCTTTCTTT. J is TRBJ1-1 and V is TRBV20-1; TRBD1 agrees at 12 bases. V gave up 3 bases and J gave up 4 bases; unmatched junction bases: 6. The CDR3 loop spans 15 amino acids. Germline loops: CDR1 DFQATT, CDR2 SNEGSKA (reference sequence).

At least ten counts were recorded for this clonotype. The chain carries TRBV29-1 and TRBJ1-1; no reliable D call. The CDR3 covers 14 residues. Trimming removed 5 bases at V and 0 bases at J, with 13 bases between. Looked up from germline, CDR1 is SQVTM and CDR2 is ANQGSEA. Written as DNA, the CDR3 is TGCAGCGTTTTTAGGTCAACTATGAACACTGAAGCTTTCTTT. Protein: CSVFRSTMNTEAFF.

This clonotype came up a few times. The chain joins TRBV3-1 to TRBJ2-1; D may match TRBD1 or TRBD2 (5 bases each). This CDR3 is built from 14 residues. V was shortened by 4 bases and J by 5 bases, with 12 bases between the two germline ends. Looked up from germline, CDR1 is LGHDT and CDR2 is YNNKEL (reference sequence). The CDR3 region is CASSRPGLDNEQFF. In nucleotides, the CDR3 is TGTGCCAGCAGCCGGCCGGGGCTGGACAATGAGCAGTTCTTC.

This clonotype was seen many times. The V gene is TRBV2, the J gene TRBJ2-5; 7 bases agree with TRBD1. Germline values: CDR1 SNHLY, CDR2 FYNNEI. V trimming: 6 bases; J trimming: 2 bases; junction bases outside the gene matches: 0. The CDR3 consists of 12 residues. The CDR3 DNA is TGTGCCAGCAGGGACAGGCAAGAGACCCAGTACTTC. It codes for CASRDRQETQYF.

There are a few counts of this clonotype. CDR3 protein: CSVGEETQYF. The CDR3 nucleotides are TGCAGCGTTGGGGAAGAGACCCAGTACTTC. J is TRBJ2-5 and V is TRBV29-1; D gene unclear. CDR1 SQVTM and CDR2 ANQGSEA come from the germline V gene. V was shortened by 4 bases and J by 3 bases, with 3 bases between the two germline ends. CDR3 size: 10 residues.

This clonotype was found many times. This chain uses TRBV28 with TRBJ2-3; the D is unclear. Between the trimmed V and J ends, which lost 5 bases and 6 bases, there was a span of 6 bases. The germline V gene has CDR1 MDHEN and CDR2 SYDVKM. The CDR3 sequence is 11 residues long. CDR3 in amino acids: CASSVRDTQYF. The CDR3 nucleotides read TGTGCCAGCAGTGTCAGGGATACGCAGTATTTT.

This clonotype was found many times. V gene TRBV11-2 combines with J gene TRBJ2-4, with D possibly matching TRBD1 (7 bases). Germline V gene data show CDR1 as SGHAT and CDR2 as FQNNGV. The CDR3 length is 15 residues. V lost 0 bases and J 8 bases, leaving 14 bases between the germline ends. The CDR3 coding sequence is TGTGCCAGCAGCTTAGAAGGCAGGGGGGTCGACATTCAGTACTTC. Translated: CASSLEGRGVDIQYF.

This clonotype has only a few counts. The chain uses TRBV27 and TRBJ1-5; 7 bases map to TRBD1. The CDR3 is 15 residues long. The V gene's germline CDR1 is MNHEY and CDR2 SMNVEV (reference sequence). With V trimmed by 5 bases and J by 4 bases, 8 bases remained unmatched. CDR3 nucleotides: TGTGCCAGCAGTAGGTACAGGGGCGGGAATCAGCCCCAGCATTTT. Translation gives CASSRYRGGNQPQHF.

This clonotype was found a few times. The chain recombines TRBV11-2 with TRBJ2-2; 8 nucleotides agree with TRBD2. CDR1 and CDR2 from the germline V gene are SGHAT and FQNNGV. Losses at the gene ends were 0 bases for V and 5 bases for J; bases not matched to a gene: 8. The CDR3 runs 17 residues. CDR3 sequence (DNA): TGTGCCAGCAGCTTAGATCGTGCGGGAGGTTTTACCGGGGAGCTGTTTTTT. This encodes CASSLDRAGGFTGELFF. The full variable domain, with the rest looked up from reference TRBV11-2 and TRBJ2-2, is EAGVAQSPRYKIIEKRQSVAFWCNPISGHATLYWYQQILGQGPKLLIQFQNNGVVDDSQLPKDRFSAERLKGVDSTLKIQPAKLEDSAVYLCASSLDRAGGFTGELFFGEGSRLTVL.

CDR3 amino acids: CASGEQFF. CDR3 coding DNA: TGCGCCAGCGGTGAGCAGTTCTTC. The chain carries TRBV4-3 and TRBJ2-1; D remains ambiguous. Germline CDR1 reads LGHNA; CDR2 reads YSLEER. The ends were cut back, 8 bases at V and 9 bases at J, with 2 bases in the middle. The CDR3 loop spans 8 amino acids.

This chain links TRBV28 with TRBJ2-3; 14 bases line up with TRBD2. Germline values: CDR1 MDHEN, CDR2 SYDVKM. Unmatched junction bases numbered 12, after V lost 6 bases and J lost 7 bases. CDR3 length equals 17 residues. The CDR3 spells CASSQGTSGSRGNTQYF. DNA of the CDR3: TGTGCCAGCAGCCAGGGGACTAGCGGGAGCCGGGGAAATACGCAGTATTTT.

This clonotype was counted many times. This sequence joins TRBV7-2 and TRBJ2-7, with TRBD1 matching 7 bases. Germline loops: CDR1 SGHTA, CDR2 FQGNSA. The junction had 8 bases not matched to a gene; V was cut back by 5 bases and J by 4 bases. The CDR3 extends over 14 amino acids. This CDR3 reads CASSGGQPAYEQYF. The CDR3 DNA is TGTGCCAGCAGCGGGGGACAGCCGGCTTACGAGCAGTACTTC. The whole variable domain, filled in from reference TRBV7-2 and TRBJ2-7, reads GAGVSQSPSNKVTEKGKDVELRCDPISGHTALYWYRQSLGQGLEFLIYFQGNSAPDKSGLPSDRFSAERTGGSVSTLTIQRTQQEDSAVYLCASSGGQPAYEQYFGPGTRLTVT.

The CDR3 is CASSRSDVDTF. The CDR3 nucleotides are TGTGCCAGCAGCCGATCGGACGTAGACACCTTC. The V gene is TRBV7-9, the J gene TRBJ1-2, with D unresolved. This CDR3 has 11 residues. V gave up 5 bases and J gave up 12 bases, with 13 bases separating them. Germline CDR1 SEHNR, CDR2 FQNEAQ (reference sequence).

This clonotype has just a few counts. The chain is built from TRBV9 and TRBJ1-4; maybe TRBD1 (6 bases). The CDR3 is 16 residues long. Germline values: CDR1 SGDLS, CDR2 YYNGEE. V was trimmed by 4 bases and J by 7 bases, leaving 20 bases between them. CDR3 sequence (DNA): TGTGCCAGCAGCCGATCGCCGGGGGGCGCCCCTGAAAAACTGTTTTTT. The encoded protein is CASSRSPGGAPEKLFF.

This clonotype was found many times. This chain joins TRBV5-5 and TRBJ2-1; 11 positions match TRBD2. This CDR3 is 14 amino acids long. Germline V CDR1 and CDR2: SGHKS, YYEKEE (reference sequence). V lost 7 bases, J lost 4 bases, and 4 bases stayed unmatched. Written as DNA, the CDR3 is TGTGCCAGCCCCGGGACTAGCGGATACAATGAGCAGTTCTTC. It is translated as CASPGTSGYNEQFF. The whole variable domain, remainder taken from reference TRBV5-5 and TRBJ2-1, is DAGVTQSPTHLIKTRGQQVTLRCSPISGHKSVSWYQQVLGQGPQFIFQYYEKEERGRGNFPDRFSARQFPNYSSELNVNALLLGDSALYLCASPGTSGYNEQFFGPGTRLTVL.

This clonotype showed up just a few times. This chain joins TRBV19 and TRBJ1-1, with D perhaps TRBD1 (5 bases). The CDR3 is 13 amino acids. Germline V CDR1 and CDR2: LNHDA, SQIVND (reference sequence). V was pared by 6 bases and J by 11 bases, with 19 bases between. This chain's CDR3 is CASSDLRQSAAFF. The CDR3 nucleotides read TGTGCCAGTAGCGACCTAAGACAGTCTGCGGCTTTCTTT.

Sample share makes this clonotype medium-sized. J is TRBJ2-2 and V is TRBV3-1; D possibly corresponds to TRBD2 (5 bases). The germline gives CDR1 LGHDT, CDR2 YNNKEL (reference sequence). Trimming left V 4 bases short and J 4 bases short, with 19 bases between. The CDR3 loop spans 17 amino acids. CDR3 DNA: TGTGCCAGCAGCCTGTCCGGCCAGGACGGAGGCACCGGGGAGCTGTTTTTT. Its protein is CASSLSGQDGGTGELFF.

This clonotype has more than one count but fewer than ten. The V call is TRBV28, the J call TRBJ1-1, with 9 bases lining up with TRBD1. CDR1 is MDHEN and CDR2 is SYDVKM in the germline V gene. With V trimmed by 5 bases and J by 1 base, 8 bases remained unmatched. CDR3 length: 16 amino acids. CDR3 DNA: TGTGCCAGCAGTCAAGGACCGGGACAGGGGAACACTGAAGCTTTCTTT. Translated: CASSQGPGQGNTEAFF. The entire variable domain, with the rest obtained from reference TRBV28 and TRBJ1-1, is as follows: DVKVTQSSRYLVKRTGEKVFLECVQDMDHENMFWYRQDPGLGLRLIYFSYDVKMKEKGDIPEGYSVSREKKERFSLILESASTNQTSMYLCASSQGPGQGNTEAFFGQGTRLTVV.

The chain carries TRBV6-5 and TRBJ2-1; 8 bases are a match to TRBD2. Germline V gene sequence: CDR1 MNHEY, CDR2 SVGAGI. CDR3 length equals 18 residues. V was clipped by 5 bases and J by 1 base; unmatched bases: 13. CDR3 sequence: CASSKGVGRAGSYNEQFF. The CDR3 DNA reads TGTGCCAGCAGTAAGGGGGTCGGGAGGGCCGGTTCCTACAATGAGCAGTTCTTC.

This clonotype was counted only a few times. The chain has TRBV10-3 and TRBJ2-6, with 12 bases aligning to TRBD1. This CDR3 has 21 residues. The ends lost 6 bases at V and 0 bases at J; junction bases unmatched: 15. Germline loops: CDR1 ENHRY, CDR2 SYGVKD. CDR3 sequence: CAISAGTGGRGLASGANVLTF. CDR3 in DNA: TGTGCCATCAGCGCAGGGACAGGGGGCCGGGGTCTAGCCTCTGGGGCCAACGTCCTGACTTTC.

This clonotype was recorded at least ten times. J is TRBJ2-3 and V is TRBV7-7, with D possibly being TRBD1 or TRBD2 (5 bases each). This CDR3 spans 14 amino acids. Per germline, CDR1 SSHAT and CDR2 FNYEAQ (reference sequence). V was trimmed by 6 bases and J by 1 base, leaving 11 bases between them. The DNA of the CDR3 is TGTGCCAGCAGTCGGGGACGCGGCACAGATACGCAGTATTTT. As protein: CASSRGRGTDTQYF.